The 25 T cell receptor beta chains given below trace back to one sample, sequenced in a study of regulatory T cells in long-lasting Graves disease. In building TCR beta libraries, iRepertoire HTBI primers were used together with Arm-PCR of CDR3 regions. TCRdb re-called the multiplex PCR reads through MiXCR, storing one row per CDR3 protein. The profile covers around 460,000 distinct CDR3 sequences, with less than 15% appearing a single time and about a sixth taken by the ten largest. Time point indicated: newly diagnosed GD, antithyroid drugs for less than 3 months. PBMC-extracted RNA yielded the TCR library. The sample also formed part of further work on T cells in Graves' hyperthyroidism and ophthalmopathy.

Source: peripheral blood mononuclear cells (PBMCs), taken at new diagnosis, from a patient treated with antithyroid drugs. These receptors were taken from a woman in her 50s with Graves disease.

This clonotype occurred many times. The CDR3 loop reads CASSPSSLAGCEYF. In DNA, the CDR3 is TGTGCCAGCAGTCCATCCAGCCTAGCGGGCTGCGAGTACTTC. The J gene is TRBJ2-4, the V gene TRBV28, with 8 bases matching TRBD2. V lost 5 bases, J lost 14 bases, and 14 bases stayed unmatched. The CDR3 has 14 amino acids. Germline V gene sequence: CDR1 MDHEN, CDR2 SYDVKM.

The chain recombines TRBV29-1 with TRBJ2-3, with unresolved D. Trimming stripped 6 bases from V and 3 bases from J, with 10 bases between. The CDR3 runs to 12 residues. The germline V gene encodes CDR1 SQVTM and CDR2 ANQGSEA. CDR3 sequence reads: CSVQDSTDTQYF. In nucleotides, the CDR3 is TGCAGCGTCCAGGATAGTACAGATACGCAGTATTTT.

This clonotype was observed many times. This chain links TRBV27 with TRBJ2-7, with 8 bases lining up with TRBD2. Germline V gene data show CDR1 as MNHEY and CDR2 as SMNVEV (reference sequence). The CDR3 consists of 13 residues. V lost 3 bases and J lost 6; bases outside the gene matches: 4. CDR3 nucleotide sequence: TGTGCCAGCAGTTTGGGACTAGACTTCGAGCAGTACTTC. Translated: CASSLGLDFEQYF.

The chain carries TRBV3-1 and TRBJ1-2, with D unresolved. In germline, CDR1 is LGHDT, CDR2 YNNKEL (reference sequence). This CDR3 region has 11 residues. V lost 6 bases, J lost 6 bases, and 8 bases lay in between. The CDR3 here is CASSYSDGYTF. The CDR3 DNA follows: TGTGCCAGCAGTTACAGCGATGGCTACACCTTC.

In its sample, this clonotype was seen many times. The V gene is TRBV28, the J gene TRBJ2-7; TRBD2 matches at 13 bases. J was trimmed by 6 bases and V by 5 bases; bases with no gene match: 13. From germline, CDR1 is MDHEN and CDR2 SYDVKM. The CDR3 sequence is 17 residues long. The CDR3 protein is CASSTSGRALGWGEQYF. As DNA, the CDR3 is TGTGCCAGCAGTACTAGCGGGAGGGCCCTCGGCTGGGGCGAGCAGTACTTC.

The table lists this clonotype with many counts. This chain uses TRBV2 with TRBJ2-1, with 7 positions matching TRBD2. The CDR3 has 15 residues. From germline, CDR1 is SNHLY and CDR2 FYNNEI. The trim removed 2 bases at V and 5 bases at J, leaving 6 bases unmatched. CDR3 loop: CASSEIPRENNEQFF. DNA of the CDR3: TGTGCCAGCAGTGAAATCCCGCGGGAGAACAATGAGCAGTTCTTC.

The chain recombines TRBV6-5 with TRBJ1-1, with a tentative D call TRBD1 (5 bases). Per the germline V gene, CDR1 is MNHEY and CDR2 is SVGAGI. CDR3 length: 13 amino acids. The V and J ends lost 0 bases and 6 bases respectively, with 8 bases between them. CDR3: CASSYSGGPEAFF. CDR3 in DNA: TGTGCCAGCAGTTACTCTGGGGGTCCTGAAGCTTTCTTT.

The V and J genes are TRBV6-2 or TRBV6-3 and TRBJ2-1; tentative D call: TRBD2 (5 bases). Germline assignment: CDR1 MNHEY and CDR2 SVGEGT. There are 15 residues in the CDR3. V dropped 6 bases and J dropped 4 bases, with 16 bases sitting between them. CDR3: CASRTTLGFYNEQFF. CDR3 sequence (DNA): TGTGCCAGCAGAACTACACTAGGATTTTACAATGAGCAGTTCTTC.

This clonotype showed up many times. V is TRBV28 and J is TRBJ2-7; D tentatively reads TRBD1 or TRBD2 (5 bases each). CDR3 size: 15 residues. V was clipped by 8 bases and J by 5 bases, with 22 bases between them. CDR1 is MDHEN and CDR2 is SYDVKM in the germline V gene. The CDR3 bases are TGTGCCAGCCCTCCTCCCGAGGGCGTGGGGGACGAGCAGTACTTC. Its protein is CASPPPEGVGDEQYF.

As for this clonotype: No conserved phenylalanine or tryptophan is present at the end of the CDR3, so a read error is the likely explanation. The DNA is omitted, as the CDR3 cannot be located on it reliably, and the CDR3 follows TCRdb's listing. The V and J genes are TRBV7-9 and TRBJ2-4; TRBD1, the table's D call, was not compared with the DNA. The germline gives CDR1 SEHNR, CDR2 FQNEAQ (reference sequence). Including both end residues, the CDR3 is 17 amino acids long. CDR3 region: CASSLDGGFLNEQYFGP.

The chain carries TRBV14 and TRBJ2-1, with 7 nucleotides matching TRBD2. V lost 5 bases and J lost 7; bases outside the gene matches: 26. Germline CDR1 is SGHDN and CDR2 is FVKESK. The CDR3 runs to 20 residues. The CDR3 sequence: CASSDLKAQGLSGVWNEQFF. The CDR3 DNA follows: TGTGCCAGCAGCGACCTGAAGGCCCAAGGGTTGAGCGGGGTCTGGAATGAGCAGTTCTTC.

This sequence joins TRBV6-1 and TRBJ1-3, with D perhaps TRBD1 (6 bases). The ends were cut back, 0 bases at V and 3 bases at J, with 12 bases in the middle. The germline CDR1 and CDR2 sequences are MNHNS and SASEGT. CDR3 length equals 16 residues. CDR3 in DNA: TGTGCCAGCAGTGAAGCCGGTTTACAGGGTGGAAACACCATATATTTT. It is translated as CASSEAGLQGGNTIYF.

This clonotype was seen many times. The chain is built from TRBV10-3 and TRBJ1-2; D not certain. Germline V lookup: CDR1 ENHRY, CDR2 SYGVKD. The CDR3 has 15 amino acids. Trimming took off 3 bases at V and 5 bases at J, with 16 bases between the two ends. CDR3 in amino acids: CAISDGVSGGYGYTF. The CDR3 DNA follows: TGTGCCATCAGTGACGGGGTTAGTGGTGGGTATGGCTACACCTTC.

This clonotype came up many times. The CDR3: CATHRIYNEQFF. The CDR3, as DNA: TGTGCCACCCACAGGATTTACAATGAGCAGTTCTTC. The V and J genes are TRBV28 and TRBJ2-1; D may be TRBD1 (5 bases). CDR3 length equals 12 residues. Germline V gives CDR1 MDHEN, CDR2 SYDVKM. V was trimmed by 10 bases and J by 4 bases, leaving 11 bases between them.

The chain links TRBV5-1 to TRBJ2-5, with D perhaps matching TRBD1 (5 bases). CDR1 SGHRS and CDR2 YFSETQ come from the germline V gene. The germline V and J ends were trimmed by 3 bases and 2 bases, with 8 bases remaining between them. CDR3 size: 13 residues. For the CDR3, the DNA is TGCGCCAGCAGCTACAGACAGCAAGAGACCCAGTACTTC. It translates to CASSYRQQETQYF.

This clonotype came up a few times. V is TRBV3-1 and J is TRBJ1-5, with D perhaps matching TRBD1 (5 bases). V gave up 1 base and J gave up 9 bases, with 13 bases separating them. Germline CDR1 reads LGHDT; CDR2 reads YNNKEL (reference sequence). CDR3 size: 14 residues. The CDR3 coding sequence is TGTGCCAGCAGCCAAGCCGGGGGGAGAGGGCCCCAGCATTTT. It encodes CASSQAGGRGPQHF.

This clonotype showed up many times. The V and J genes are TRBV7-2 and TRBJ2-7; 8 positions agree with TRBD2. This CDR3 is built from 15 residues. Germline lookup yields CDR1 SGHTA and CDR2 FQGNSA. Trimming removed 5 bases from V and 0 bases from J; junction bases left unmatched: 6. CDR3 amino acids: CASSMGAGGSYEQYF. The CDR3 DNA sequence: TGTGCCAGCAGCATGGGGGCGGGAGGCTCCTACGAGCAGTACTTC.

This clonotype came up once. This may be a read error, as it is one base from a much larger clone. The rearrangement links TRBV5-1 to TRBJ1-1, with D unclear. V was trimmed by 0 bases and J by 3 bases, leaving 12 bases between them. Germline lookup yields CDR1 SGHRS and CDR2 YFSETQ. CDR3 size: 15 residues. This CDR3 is CASSLAAVPHTEAFF. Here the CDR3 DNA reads TGCGCCAGCAGCTTGGCCGCGGTCCCGCACACTGAAGCTTTCTTT.

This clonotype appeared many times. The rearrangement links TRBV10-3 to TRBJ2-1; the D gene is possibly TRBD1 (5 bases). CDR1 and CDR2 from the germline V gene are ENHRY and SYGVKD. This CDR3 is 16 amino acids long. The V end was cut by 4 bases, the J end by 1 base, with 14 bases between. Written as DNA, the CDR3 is TGTGCCATCAGTGTCTCGTCAGGGCTGTCCTACAATGAGCAGTTCTTC. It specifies CAISVSSGLSYNEQFF.

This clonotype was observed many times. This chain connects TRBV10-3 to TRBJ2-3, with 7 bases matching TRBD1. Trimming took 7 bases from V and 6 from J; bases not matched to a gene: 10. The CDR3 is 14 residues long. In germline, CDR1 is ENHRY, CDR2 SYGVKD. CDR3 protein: CAIKKDRDVDTQYF. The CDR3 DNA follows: TGTGCCATCAAGAAAGACAGGGATGTGGATACGCAGTATTTT.

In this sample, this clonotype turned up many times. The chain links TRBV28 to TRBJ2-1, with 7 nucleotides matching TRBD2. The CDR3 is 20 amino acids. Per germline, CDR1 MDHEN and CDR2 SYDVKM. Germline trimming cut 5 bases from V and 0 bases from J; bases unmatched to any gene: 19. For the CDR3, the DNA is TGTGCCAGCAGTCCCCCGTCTGGGTTCAGCGGGATGGACTCCTACAATGAGCAGTTCTTC. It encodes CASSPPSGFSGMDSYNEQFF.

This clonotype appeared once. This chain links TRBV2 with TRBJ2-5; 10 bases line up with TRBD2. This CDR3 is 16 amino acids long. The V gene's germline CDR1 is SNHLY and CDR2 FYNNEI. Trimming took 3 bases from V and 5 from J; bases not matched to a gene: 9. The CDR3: CASSELAGALGETQYF. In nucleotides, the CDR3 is TGTGCCAGCAGTGAGCTAGCGGGGGCCCTCGGGGAGACCCAGTACTTC.

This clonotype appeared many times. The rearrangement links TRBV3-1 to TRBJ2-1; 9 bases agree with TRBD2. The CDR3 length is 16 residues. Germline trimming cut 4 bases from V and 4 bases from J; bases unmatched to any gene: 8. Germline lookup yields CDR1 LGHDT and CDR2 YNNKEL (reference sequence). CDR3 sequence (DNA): TGTGCCAGCAGCCCCTTAGCGGGAGTGATGTACAATGAGCAGTTCTTC. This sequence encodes CASSPLAGVMYNEQFF.

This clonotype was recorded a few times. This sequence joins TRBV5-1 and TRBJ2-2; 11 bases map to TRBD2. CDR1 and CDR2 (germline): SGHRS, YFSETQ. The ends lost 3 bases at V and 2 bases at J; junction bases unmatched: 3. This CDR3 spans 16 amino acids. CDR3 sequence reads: CASSWTSGQNTGELFF. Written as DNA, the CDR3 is TGCGCCAGCAGCTGGACTAGCGGGCAAAACACCGGGGAGCTGTTTTTT.

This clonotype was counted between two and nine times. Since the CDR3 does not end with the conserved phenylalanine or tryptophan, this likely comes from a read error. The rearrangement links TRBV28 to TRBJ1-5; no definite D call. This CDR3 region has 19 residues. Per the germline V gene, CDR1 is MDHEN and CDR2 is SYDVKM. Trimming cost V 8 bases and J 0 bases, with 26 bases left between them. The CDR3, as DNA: TGTGCCAGCGGATCCCTCAAAGGACGGAAAGGCAATAGCAATCAGCCCCAGCATTCT. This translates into CASGSLKGRKGNSNQPQHS.